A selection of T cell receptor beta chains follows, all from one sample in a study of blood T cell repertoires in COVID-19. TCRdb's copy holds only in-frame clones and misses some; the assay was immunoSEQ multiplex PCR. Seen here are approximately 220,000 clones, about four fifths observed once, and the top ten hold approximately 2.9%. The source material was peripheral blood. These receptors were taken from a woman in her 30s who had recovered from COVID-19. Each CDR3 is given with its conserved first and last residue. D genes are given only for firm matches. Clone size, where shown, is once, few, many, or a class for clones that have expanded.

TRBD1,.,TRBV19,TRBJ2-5,CASSSTGGGKTQYF,TGTGCCAGTAGTTCGACAGGGGGAGGGAAGACCCAGTACTTC
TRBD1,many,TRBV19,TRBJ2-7,CASSTTGAPYEQYF,TGTGCCAGTAGTACGACAGGGGCACCTTACGAGCAGTACTTC
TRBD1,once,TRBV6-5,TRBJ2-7,CASSPLKGAEYEQYF,TGTGCCAGCAGCCCACTCAAGGGGGCCGAGTACGAGCAGTACTTC
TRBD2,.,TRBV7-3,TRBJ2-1,CASSLIGTRNEQFF,TGTGCCAGCAGCTTAATAGGGACTAGGAATGAGCAGTTCTTC
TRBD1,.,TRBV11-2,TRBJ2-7,CASSFGTGDSEQYF,TGTGCCAGCAGCTTTGGGACAGGGGATAGCGAGCAGTACTTC
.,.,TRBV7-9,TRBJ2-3,CASHSGDSSTDTQYF,TGTGCCAGCCATAGCGGAGACTCTAGCACAGATACGCAGTATTTT
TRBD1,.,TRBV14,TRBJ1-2,CASSQDVTGGYGYTF,TGTGCCAGCAGCCAAGATGTTACAGGGGGATATGGCTACACCTTC
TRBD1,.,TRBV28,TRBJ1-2,CASSSTGEGYGYTF,TGTGCCAGCAGTTCGACAGGGGAAGGCTATGGCTACACCTTC
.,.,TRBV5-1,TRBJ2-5,CASSFLETQYF,TGCGCCAGCAGCTTCCTGGAGACCCAGTACTTC
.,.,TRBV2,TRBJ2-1,CASSEPSTYNEQFF,TGTGCCAGCAGCGAGCCCTCCACCTACAATGAGCAGTTCTTC
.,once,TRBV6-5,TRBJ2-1,CASKEGGNEQFF,TGTGCCAGCAAGGAGGGGGGGAATGAGCAGTTCTTC
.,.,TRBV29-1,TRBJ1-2,CSVEGRGINYGYTF,TGCAGCGTTGAAGGACGGGGAATAAACTATGGCTACACCTTC
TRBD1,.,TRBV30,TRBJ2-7,CAWNTGTGNYEQYF,TGTGCCTGGAATACCGGGACAGGGAACTACGAGCAGTACTTC
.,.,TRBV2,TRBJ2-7,CASSTTSRSSYEQYF,TGTGCCAGCAGTACTACTAGCAGATCCTCCTACGAGCAGTACTTC
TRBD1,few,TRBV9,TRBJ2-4,CASSAGTGGSGGKNIQYF,TGTGCCAGCAGCGCCGGGACAGGGGGCTCGGGGGGCAAAAACATTCAGTACTTC
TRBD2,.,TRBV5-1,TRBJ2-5,CASSLELAEETQYF,TGCGCCAGCAGCTTGGAACTAGCGGAAGAGACCCAGTACTTC
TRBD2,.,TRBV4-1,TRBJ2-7,CASSHPWGGGAVYEQYF,TGCGCCAGCAGCCACCCATGGGGCGGGGGGGCCGTTTACGAGCAGTACTTC
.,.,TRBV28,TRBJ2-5,CASRGHNLLETQYF,TGTGCCAGCAGAGGACATAATCTGTTGGAGACCCAGTACTTC
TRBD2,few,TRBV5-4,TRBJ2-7,CATLTSGSPEQYF,TGTGCCACCCTGACTAGCGGGAGCCCCGAGCAGTACTTC
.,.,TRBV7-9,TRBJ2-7,CASSLPRTDYTYEQYF,TGTGCCAGCAGCTTGCCGCGGACAGACTATACCTACGAGCAGTACTTC
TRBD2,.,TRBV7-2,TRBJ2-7,CASSLGPRLAGVSEQYF,TGTGCCAGCAGCTTAGGACCGCGACTAGCGGGAGTGAGCGAGCAGTACTTC
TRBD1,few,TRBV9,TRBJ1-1,CASSGMGTGEGTEAFF,TGTGCCAGCAGCGGCATGGGGACAGGGGAGGGCACTGAAGCTTTCTTT
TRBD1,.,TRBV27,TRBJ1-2,CASSLVGTGYGYTF,TGTGCCAGCAGTTTGGTCGGGACAGGGTACGGCTACACCTTC
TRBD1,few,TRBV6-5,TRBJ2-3,CASIRQGADTQYF,TGTGCCAGCATCAGACAGGGAGCAGATACGCAGTATTTT
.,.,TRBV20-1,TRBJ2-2,CSASSGRTGELFF,TGCAGTGCTAGTTCGGGTCGGACCGGGGAGCTGTTTTTT
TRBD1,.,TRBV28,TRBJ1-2,CASSSPGAGGIGYTF,TGTGCCAGCAGTTCGCCGGGGGCAGGGGGGATAGGCTACACCTTC
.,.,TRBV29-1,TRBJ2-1,CSVEPRRTGYNEQFF,TGCAGCGTTGAACCCCGGAGGACTGGGTACAATGAGCAGTTCTTC
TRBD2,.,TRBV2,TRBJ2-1,CASEEGLERNEQFF,TGTGCCAGCGAAGAGGGACTAGAACGCAATGAGCAGTTCTTC
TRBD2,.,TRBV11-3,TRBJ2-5,CASSLEGTSGKTQYF,TGTGCCAGCAGCTTAGAAGGGACTAGCGGGAAGACCCAGTACTTC
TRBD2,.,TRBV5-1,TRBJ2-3,CATSKTSGRGDTQYF,TGCGCCACTTCTAAAACTAGCGGGAGAGGAGATACGCAGTATTTT
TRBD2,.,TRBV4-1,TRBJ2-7,CASSQWTSGVYEQYF,TGCGCCAGCAGCCAATGGACTAGCGGGGTCTACGAGCAGTACTTC
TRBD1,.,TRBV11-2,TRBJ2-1,CASSLVSPGQGNEQFF,TGTGCCAGCAGCTTAGTATCTCCCGGACAGGGAAACGAGCAGTTCTTC
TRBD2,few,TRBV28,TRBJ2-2,CASSRGLAGGGELFF,TGTGCCAGCAGCCGAGGACTAGCGGGAGGCGGGGAGCTGTTTTTT
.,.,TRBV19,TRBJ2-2,CASESGPSTGELFF,TGTGCCAGTGAGAGCGGGCCTTCGACCGGGGAGCTGTTTTTT
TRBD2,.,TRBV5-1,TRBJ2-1,CASSFSLAGEGEQFF,TGCGCCAGCAGCTTTAGTCTAGCGGGAGAGGGTGAGCAGTTCTTC
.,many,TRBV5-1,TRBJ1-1,CASRSQGALSEAFF,TGCGCCAGCAGGTCACAGGGTGCGCTTAGTGAAGCTTTCTTT
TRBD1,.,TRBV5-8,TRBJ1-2,CASSLDRGVFYGYTF,TGTGCCAGCAGCTTGGACAGGGGGGTTTTCTATGGCTACACCTTC
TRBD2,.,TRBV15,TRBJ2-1,CATKGLAGAPSYNEQFF,TGTGCCACCAAGGGACTAGCGGGAGCGCCCTCCTACAATGAGCAGTTCTTC
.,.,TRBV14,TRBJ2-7,CASSQEWTASYEQYF,TGTGCCAGCAGCCAAGAATGGACAGCTTCCTACGAGCAGTACTTC
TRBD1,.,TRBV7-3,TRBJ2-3,CASSLDRATDTQYF,TGTGCCAGCAGCCTCGACAGGGCGACAGATACGCAGTATTTT
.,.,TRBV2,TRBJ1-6,CASSDLGTADNSPLHF,TGTGCCAGCAGTGATCTTGGCACAGCCGATAATTCACCCCTCCACTTT